This T cell receptor beta chain appears in the sequencing data of a study of cytomegalovirus exposure and HLA in healthy donors. Notes on the study in general: Published work reported that the classifier diagnosed cytomegalovirus status with high specificity and sensitivity.

Worth noting for this clone: Its antigen remains unknown.

The PCR contained 60 Vbeta and 13 Jbeta primers. Generated by immunoSEQ multiplex PCR, the TCRdb table keeps only in-frame clones and is missing some. The sample consists of under 200,000 clones, 75% to 85% of them appearing once. The V gene end was trimmed by 9 bases and the J gene end by 7 bases; junction bases not matched to a gene: 12. The CDR3 has 14 amino acids. Germline V gene sequence: CDR1 SNHLY, CDR2 FYNNEI. This receptor was obtained from a male donor in good health and CMV-seropositive. Sequencing was carried out using PBMCs. V usage is TRBV2 and J usage is TRBJ1-2; 9 nucleotides agree with TRBD1. As DNA, the CDR3 is TGTGCCAGTGAACAGGGGGCAGTCGGCTCTGGCTACACCTTC. This encodes CASEQGAVGSGYTF.